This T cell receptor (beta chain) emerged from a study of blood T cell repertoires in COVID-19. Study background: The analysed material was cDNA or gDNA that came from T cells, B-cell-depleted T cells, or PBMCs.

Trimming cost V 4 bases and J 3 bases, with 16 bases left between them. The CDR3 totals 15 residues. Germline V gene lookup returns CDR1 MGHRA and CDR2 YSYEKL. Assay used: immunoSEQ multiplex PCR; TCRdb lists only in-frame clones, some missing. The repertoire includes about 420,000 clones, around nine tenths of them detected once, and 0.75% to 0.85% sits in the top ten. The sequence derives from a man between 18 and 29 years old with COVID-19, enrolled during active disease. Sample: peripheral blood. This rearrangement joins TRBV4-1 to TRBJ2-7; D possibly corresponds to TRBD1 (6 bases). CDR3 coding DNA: TGCGCCAGCAGCCCTTCGGACAGACCAATCTACGAGCAGTACTTC. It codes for CASSPSDRPIYEQYF.